The rows below give T cell receptor beta chains drawn from one sample of a study of OX40 agonist ivuxolimab in advanced cancers. Method: immunoSEQ multiplex PCR; TCRdb's copy keeps in-frame clones and lacks some. The table records about 51,000 clones, around 73% of them present only once. Sequencing was performed on CD4+ or CD8+ T cells sorted from blood, taken in a trial of the OX40 agonist ivuxolimab. The receptor set was obtained from an adult with an advanced solid tumor such as melanoma, head and neck, liver or kidney cancer. Each CDR3 is given with its conserved first and last residue. Each record gives: J gene, CDR3 length, V gene, clone size, D gene, CDR3 DNA, CDR3 protein. D genes are given only for firm matches. Not all rows give a size; the values are once, few, many and, for expanded clones, a class.

>TRBJ2-2|16|TRBV10-3|few|TRBD2
TGTGCCATCAGTGAGTCTCCGGGACTAGGACCCGGGGAGCTGTTTTTT
CAISESPGLGPGELFF
>TRBJ1-1|16|TRBV5-4|NA|NA
TGTGCCAGCAGCTTGGACGGGGTCAGCATGAACACTAAAGCTTTCTTT
CASSLDGVSMNTKAFF
>TRBJ1-1|15|TRBV7-3|NA|NA
TGTGCCAGCAGCTTACAGGGCCAAGGGAACACTGAAGCTTTCTTT
CASSLQGQGNTEAFF
>TRBJ2-2|15|TRBV28|NA|NA
TGTGCCAGCAGCTACCCGTTTTCGTACACCGGGGAGCTGTTTTTT
CASSYPFSYTGELFF
>TRBJ1-6|13|TRBV30|few|NA
TGTGCCTGGACACCTACCTATAATTCACCCCTCCACTTT
CAWTPTYNSPLHF
>TRBJ2-3|16|TRBV5-1|NA|TRBD2
TGCGCCAGCAGCGGGGGACTAGCGGGAAGCACAGATACGCAGTATTTT
CASSGGLAGSTDTQYF
>TRBJ2-1|14|TRBV5-3|NA|TRBD2
TGTGCCAGAATATTGACTAGCGGGACGAATGAGCAGTTCTTC
CARILTSGTNEQFF
>TRBJ2-7|14|TRBV6-5|few|TRBD2
TGTGCCAGCAGTCGAGCGGGAGCAAACTACGAGCAGTACTTC
CASSRAGANYEQYF
>TRBJ2-1|12|TRBV19|NA|NA
TGTGCCAGTAGTATAAAGCCAAATGAGCAGTTCTTC
CASSIKPNEQFF
>TRBJ1-3|16|TRBV6-5|NA|NA
TGTGCCAGCAGTTACTCGGGCTCGAGCTCTGGAAACACCATATATTTT
CASSYSGSSSGNTIYF
>TRBJ1-1|13|TRBV21-1|NA|NA
TGTCTTAACCGCCGTAGAGGTCACACTGAAGCTTTCTTT
CLNRRRGHTEAFF
>TRBJ1-1|15|TRBV6-1|NA|NA
TGTGCCAGCAGTTGGGCAGGGGCGAGGAACACTGAAGCTTTCTTT
CASSWAGARNTEAFF
>TRBJ2-1|13|TRBV19|NA|TRBD2
TGTGCCAGTAGTCGGGGACTAGCCGATGAGCAGTTCTTC
CASSRGLADEQFF
>TRBJ1-2|16|TRBV5-1|NA|TRBD1
TGCGCCAGCAGCTTTGGACAGGGGGGAACTAACTATGGCTACACCTTC
CASSFGQGGTNYGYTF
>TRBJ1-1|16|TRBV5-1|NA|NA
TGCGCCAGCAGCTTGGCCCGGGGCCCACTGAACACTGAAGCTTTCTTT
CASSLARGPLNTEAFF
>TRBJ1-5|13|TRBV6-1|NA|NA
TGTGCCAGCAGTGCGGCGCGATCGGAGCCCCAGCATTTT
CASSAARSEPQHF
>TRBJ2-7|15|TRBV5-5|NA|NA
TGTGCCAGCAGCTTTGGGGGCAGGAGAACCTACGAGCAGTACTTC
CASSFGGRRTYEQYF
>TRBJ1-2|14|TRBV16|NA|TRBD1
TGTGCCAGCAGCCAACGGACAGGGAGAGATGGCTACACCTTC
CASSQRTGRDGYTF
>TRBJ1-1|13|TRBV11-2|NA|NA
TGTGCCAGCAGGACAATCCGAGCCACTGAAGCTTTCTTT
CASRTIRATEAFF
>TRBJ2-1|11|TRBV28|NA|TRBD2
TGTGCCAGCAGTCCAGGACTAGCGGGGTTCTTC
CASSPGLAGFF
>TRBJ2-7|11|TRBV28|NA|NA
TGTGCCAGCAGTTTAGGTCAGGGGCAGTACTTC
CASSLGQGQYF
>TRBJ1-5|15|TRBV7-9|NA|NA
TGTGCCAGCAGCTTAACTGGACAGTTCAATCAGCCCCAGCATTTT
CASSLTGQFNQPQHF
>TRBJ2-1|16|TRBV7-9|NA|NA
TGTGCCAGCAGCCCGGCGGGGACTTTGGGGTACAATGAGCAGTTCTTC
CASSPAGTLGYNEQFF
>TRBJ1-4|14|TRBV6-1|NA|NA
TGTGCCAGCAGTAGAGGGAACCGTAATGAAAAACTGTTTTTT
CASSRGNRNEKLFF
>TRBJ2-7|15|TRBV5-1|medium-sized|NA
TGCGCCAGCAGCTTGGCGCCGAGCGATCCCTACGAGCAGTACTTC
CASSLAPSDPYEQYF
>TRBJ2-5|15|TRBV2|NA|NA
TGTGCCAGCAGTCGACCCGACGGGTTTTCCGAGACCCAGTACTTC
CASSRPDGFSETQYF
>TRBJ2-2|16|TRBV5-1|NA|TRBD2
TGCGCCAGCAGCTCCAGTTCGGTAGCGGGCCACGGGGAGCTGTTTTTT
CASSSSSVAGHGELFF
>TRBJ1-1|14|TRBV18|NA|NA
TGTGCCAGCTCCCGCAGCGCAATGAACACTGAAGCTTTCTTT
CASSRSAMNTEAFF
>TRBJ2-2|15|TRBV7-8|NA|NA
TGTGCCAGCAGCCTGGCGCGGACAGTCACCGGGGAGCTGTTTTTT
CASSLARTVTGELFF
>TRBJ1-1|13|TRBV11-3|NA|NA
TGTGCCAGCAGCCAGGGGCCTCGGGGTGAAGCTTTCTTT
CASSQGPRGEAFF
>TRBJ2-5|19|TRBV28|NA|NA
TGTGCCAGCAGGATGATTCGATTTTGGGGGCGATATGATGAGGAGACCCAGTACTTC
CASRMIRFWGRYDEETQYF
>TRBJ1-1|13|TRBV5-1|NA|NA
TGCGCCAGCAGCCAAGGCCGGTCCACTGAAGCTTTCTTT
CASSQGRSTEAFF
>TRBJ2-7|14|TRBV19|NA|NA
TGTGCCAGTAGTGGAGGTCGGCGTCCGGGCGAGCAGTACTTC
CASSGGRRPGEQYF
>TRBJ2-7|14|TRBV5-4|once|TRBD1
TGTGCCAGCAGCTTGGTGGGGACAGCCTACGAGCAGTACTTC
CASSLVGTAYEQYF
>TRBJ2-5|15|TRBV7-9|NA|NA
TGTGCCAGCACCACAACCCCCAGAAAGCAAGAGACCCAGTACTTC
CASTTTPRKQETQYF
>TRBJ2-5|14|TRBV30|NA|TRBD2
TGTGCCTGGCAACTAGCGGGAGTTTTTGGGACCCAGTACTTC
CAWQLAGVFGTQYF
>TRBJ2-3|15|TRBV5-4|few|NA
TGTGCCAGCAGCTTGCGGACTGCTAGCACAGATACGCAGTATTTT
CASSLRTASTDTQYF
>TRBJ1-5|15|TRBV2|few|NA
TGTGCCAGCAGTGCCGTTACTGGGGGCAATCAGCCCCAGCATTTT
CASSAVTGGNQPQHF
>TRBJ2-5|15|TRBV5-4|NA|NA
TGTGCCAGCAGCTTGGGGGGGAACAGGGTGGAGACCCAGTACTTC
CASSLGGNRVETQYF
>TRBJ2-1|15|TRBV5-6|once|TRBD2
TGTGCCAGCAGCTCGACTAGCGGGAGTTGGAATGAGCAGTTCTTC
CASSSTSGSWNEQFF
>TRBJ2-7|17|TRBV7-8|few|TRBD2
TGTGCCAGCAGCCCCGCGCGGAGGACGGGAGGGTTGTACGAGCAGTACTTC
CASSPARRTGGLYEQYF
>TRBJ1-2|14|TRBV30|NA|NA
TGTGCCTGGAAAGCCCTGGAAATCTCCTATGGCTACACCTTC
CAWKALEISYGYTF
>TRBJ2-7|15|TRBV27|NA|TRBD1
TGTGCCAGCAGGAGAAGACCGGGACAGATCTACGAGCAGTACTTC
CASRRRPGQIYEQYF
>TRBJ1-1|15|TRBV5-1|NA|TRBD1
TGCGCCAGCAGCTTGGGACAGGGCTATAATTCTGAAGCTTTCTTT
CASSLGQGYNSEAFF
>TRBJ2-1|16|TRBV5-5|NA|TRBD2
TGTGCCAGCAGCTTGGAGACTAGCGGGGTCTACAATGAGCAGTTCTTC
CASSLETSGVYNEQFF
>TRBJ2-3|16|TRBV23-1|NA|TRBD2
TGCGCCAGCAGTCAATCGTTGAGCGGGAGGCCAAATACGCAGTATTTT
CASSQSLSGRPNTQYF
>TRBJ1-1|13|TRBV19|NA|NA
TGTGCCAGTAGTCCCCTTATGAACACTGAAGCTTTCTTT
CASSPLMNTEAFF
>TRBJ1-1|14|TRBV28|NA|TRBD1
TGTGCCAGCGGATCGGGACAGGGGGCAGCGGGAGCTTTCTTT
CASGSGQGAAGAFF
>TRBJ1-4|14|TRBV5-1|NA|TRBD1
TGCGCCAGCAGCTTTCAGGGGGCTAATGAAAAACTGTTTTTT
CASSFQGANEKLFF
>TRBJ2-1|14|TRBV11-2|NA|NA
TGTGCCAGCAGCCCAGAACGGGTAGCCAATGAGCAGTTCTTC
CASSPERVANEQFF
>TRBJ2-7|13|TRBV28|NA|NA
TGTGCCAGCAGCGACCCTGTTCCAAGAGAGCAGTACTTC
CASSDPVPREQYF
>TRBJ2-5|15|TRBV19|NA|NA
TGTGCCAGTAGTTCTATAGCGGCCTACCGGGAGACCCAGTACTTC
CASSSIAAYRETQYF
>TRBJ2-7|13|TRBV28|NA|TRBD1
TGTGCCAGCAGTCTCGGGACAGTGTACGAGCAGTACTTC
CASSLGTVYEQYF
>TRBJ2-7|15|TRBV7-2|once|TRBD2
TGTGCCAGCAGCTTACGAGGGACTACGGGATCCGAGCAGTACTTC
CASSLRGTTGSEQYF
>TRBJ2-7|13|TRBV30|many|NA
TGTGCCTGGAACCCAATCAACTCCTACGAGCAGTACTTC
CAWNPINSYEQYF
>TRBJ2-7|15|TRBV4-1|NA|NA
TGCGCCAGCAGCCTTTCGACCGTATACCCCTACGAGCAGTACTTC
CASSLSTVYPYEQYF
>TRBJ2-3|15|TRBV6-5|NA|NA
TGTGCCAGCAGTCGGATGGTAGCGAGCACAGATGCGCAGTATTTT
CASSRMVASTDAQYF
>TRBJ2-1|15|TRBV7-9|NA|NA
TGTGCCAGCAGCCCGGGCCGGAGCTCCTGCAATGAGCAGTTCTTC
CASSPGRSSCNEQFF
>TRBJ1-5|14|TRBV2|NA|TRBD1
TGTGCCAGCAGTGGACAGGGGATCGTTCAGCCCCAGCATTTT
CASSGQGIVQPQHF
>TRBJ2-7|15|TRBV2|NA|NA
TGTGCCAGCAGGCTGCTGAGACAGGGAGGGAGCGAGGAGTACTTC
CASRLLRQGGSEEYF